Shown below are 19 T cell receptor beta chains from a single sample sequenced in a study of T cells in localized non-small cell lung cancer. The protocol was immunoSEQ multiplex PCR, while the TCRdb copy is restricted to in-frame clones and leaves out a portion. The profile shows some 14,000 clones, roughly nine tenths of them singletons. The material sequenced was peripheral blood mononuclear cells, taken before any cancer treatment. These receptors all come from a man between 40 and 70 years old with stage III lung adenocarcinoma.

The chain employs TRBV7-9 and TRBJ2-1, with TRBD1 identical over 11 bases. The CDR3 loop spans 16 amino acids. Germline CDR1 and CDR2: SEHNR and FQNEAQ (reference sequence). With V trimmed by 0 bases and J by 5 bases, 3 bases remained unmatched. The CDR3 DNA reads TGTGCCAGCAGCTTAGCTGGACAGGGGGCAAACAATGAGCAGTTCTTC. Translation gives CASSLAGQGANNEQFF.

The chain has TRBV4-1 and TRBJ2-7; TRBD2 is a possible D gene (5 bases). The germline gives CDR1 MGHRA, CDR2 YSYEKL. V dropped 0 bases and J dropped 2 bases, with 11 bases sitting between them. The CDR3 is 15 amino acids. The CDR3 reads CASSQDLRGTYEQYF. CDR3 nucleotide sequence: TGCGCCAGCAGCCAAGATCTAAGAGGGACCTACGAGCAGTACTTC.

The chain joins TRBV6-1 to TRBJ2-4; no clear D gene. Per the germline V gene, CDR1 is MNHNS and CDR2 is SASEGT. V was pared by 6 bases and J by 1 base, with 10 bases between. The CDR3 totals 14 residues. The CDR3 DNA reads as TGTGCCAGCAGCGGGCGGTTTGCCAAAAACATTCAGTACTTC. It translates to CASSGRFAKNIQYF.

The chain uses TRBV28 and TRBJ1-4; D may be TRBD1 (6 bases). Germline CDR1 and CDR2: MDHEN and SYDVKM. The CDR3 extends over 16 amino acids. The ends were cut back, 2 bases at V and 3 bases at J, with 13 bases in the middle. CDR3 sequence reads: CASSLVMGAANEKLFF. The CDR3 nucleotides read TGTGCCAGCAGTTTAGTTATGGGGGCGGCTAATGAAAAACTGTTTTTT. The variable domain in full, with the rest retrieved from reference TRBV28 and TRBJ1-4, is DVKVTQSSRYLVKRTGEKVFLECVQDMDHENMFWYRQDPGLGLRLIYFSYDVKMKEKGDIPEGYSVSREKKERFSLILESASTNQTSMYLCASSLVMGAANEKLFFGSGTQLSVL.

The rearrangement uses TRBV5-6 and TRBJ1-1, with 7 bases identical to TRBD1. In germline, CDR1 is SGHDT, CDR2 YYEEEE. V shed 5 bases, J shed 3 bases, and the junction held 10 bases outside the gene matches. The length of the CDR3 is 15 residues. The CDR3 sequence: CASSPTNRGYTEAFF. The CDR3, as DNA: TGTGCCAGCAGTCCTACTAACAGGGGATACACTGAAGCTTTCTTT.

This sequence joins TRBV7-8 and TRBJ2-1; no clear D gene. This CDR3 has 16 residues. CDR1 and CDR2 from the germline V gene are SGHVS and FQNEAQ. V was clipped by 1 base and J by 4 bases, with 14 bases between them. CDR3 DNA sequence: TGTGCCAGCAGCTTAGTTAGTATTCTAGAGTACAATGAGCAGTTCTTC. It yields the protein CASSLVSILEYNEQFF.

The gene calls are TRBV4-1 and TRBJ2-7, with 7 positions matching TRBD1. The junction had 10 bases not matched to a gene; V was cut back by 5 bases and J by 3 bases. This CDR3 is built from 15 residues. From germline, CDR1 is MGHRA and CDR2 YSYEKL. CDR3 bases: TGCGCCAGCAGCTCCCGAACAGGGGACCTCTACGAGCAGTACTTC. Encoded protein: CASSSRTGDLYEQYF.

J is TRBJ2-5 and V is TRBV28; D uncertain. Trimming cost V 5 bases and J 3 bases, with 16 bases left between them. Germline CDR1 reads MDHEN; CDR2 reads SYDVKM. The CDR3 totals 15 residues. The chain's CDR3 is CASSPRTADKETQYF. The CDR3 region has the DNA TGTGCCAGCAGTCCCCGGACGGCCGATAAAGAGACCCAGTACTTC.

This chain joins TRBV5-5 and TRBJ2-7, with 8 bases aligning to TRBD2. Unmatched junction bases numbered 11, after V lost 2 bases and J lost 4 bases. Germline-derived CDR1 and CDR2 are SGHKS and YYEKEE (reference sequence). The CDR3 spans 16 residues. The CDR3 DNA reads as TGTGCCAGCAGCTTACCGCGGATAGCGGGAATTTACGAGCAGTACTTC. Protein product: CASSLPRIAGIYEQYF.

The chain carries TRBV27 and TRBJ1-2; D may be TRBD1 (5 bases). The V and J ends lost 0 bases and 6 bases respectively, with 11 bases between them. CDR3 length: 14 residues. Germline V lookup: CDR1 MNHEY, CDR2 SMNVEV (reference sequence). This CDR3 is CASSLSWGIDGYTF. In DNA form, the CDR3 reads TGTGCCAGCAGTTTATCGTGGGGGATCGATGGCTACACCTTC.

The table lists this clone with a few counts. The chain recombines TRBV7-2 with TRBJ1-3; 9 bases match TRBD1. Germline V gene sequence: CDR1 SGHTA, CDR2 FQGNSA. Trimming at V came to 5 bases and at J to 1 base, leaving 9 bases not matched to a gene. This CDR3 has 17 residues. The CDR3 reads CASSLRDRVTSGNTIYF. The CDR3 DNA follows: TGTGCCAGCAGCCTCCGGGACAGGGTAACTTCTGGAAACACCATATATTTT.

The rearrangement uses TRBV27 and TRBJ2-1; 8 bases are shared with TRBD2. Germline V gene lookup returns CDR1 MNHEY and CDR2 SMNVEV (reference sequence). J lost 10 bases, V lost 4 bases, and 15 bases had no gene match. The CDR3 contains 16 residues. In nucleotides, the CDR3 is TGTGCCAGCAGTTCCGGGGCTAGCGGGTTCTTAGGGGAGCAGTTCTTC. Translating gives CASSSGASGFLGEQFF.

V gene TRBV7-2 combines with J gene TRBJ2-6; D call uncertain. V lost 1 base and J lost 0, with 13 bases in between. This CDR3 is built from 18 residues. Per germline, CDR1 SGHTA and CDR2 FQGNSA. The CDR3 here is CASSLVVGFTSGANVLTF. Here the CDR3 DNA reads TGTGCCAGCAGCTTAGTAGTGGGATTCACCTCTGGGGCCAACGTCCTGACTTTC.

This chain joins TRBV19 and TRBJ1-5; TRBD1 aligns across 8 bases. This CDR3 is built from 15 residues. The germline V gene has CDR1 LNHDA and CDR2 SQIVND (reference sequence). V was clipped by 10 bases and J by 0 bases; unmatched bases: 8. CDR3 sequence: CATKTTGVSNQPQHF. The CDR3, as DNA: TGTGCCACAAAAACGACAGGGGTTAGCAATCAGCCCCAGCATTTT.

The chain combines TRBV27 with TRBJ1-5; D gene uncertain. Germline values: CDR1 MNHEY, CDR2 SMNVEV (reference sequence). The CDR3 sequence is 14 residues long. With 3 bases removed from V and 4 bases from J, the gap between germline ends came to 10 bases. CDR3 nucleotide sequence: TGTGCCAGCAGTTTGGGCCCGGCTAATCAGCCCCAGCATTTT. Protein: CASSLGPANQPQHF.

CDR3 loop: CSVGLGRTTNEKLFF. CDR3 sequence (DNA): TGCAGCGTTGGGCTCGGGAGGACAACTAATGAAAAACTGTTTTTT. The chain joins TRBV29-1 to TRBJ1-4; no definite D call. Trimming removed 4 bases from V and 0 bases from J, with 12 bases in between. The CDR3 is 15 residues long. Germline V gives CDR1 SQVTM, CDR2 ANQGSEA. Full variable domain (rest looked up from reference TRBV29-1 and TRBJ1-4): SAVISQKPSRDICQRGTSLTIQCQVDSQVTMMFWYRQQPGQSLTLIATANQGSEATYESGFVIDKFPISRPNLTFSTLTVSNMSPEDSSIYLCSVGLGRTTNEKLFFGSGTQLSVL.

The chain links TRBV5-1 to TRBJ2-1; perhaps TRBD2 as D (5 bases). Deletions cut 3 bases from V and 0 bases from J, with 13 bases between. The CDR3 totals 16 residues. In germline, CDR1 is SGHRS, CDR2 YFSETQ. CDR3 DNA: TGCGCCAGCAGCTACAATCGAGGACTCTCCTACAATGAGCAGTTCTTC. Protein sequence: CASSYNRGLSYNEQFF.

The chain couples TRBV28 to TRBJ2-3; TRBD1 agrees at 8 bases. The J segment lost 2 bases and the V segment lost 5 bases, leaving 9 bases of the junction unmatched. The CDR3 spans 16 residues. Germline CDR1 and CDR2: MDHEN and SYDVKM. The DNA of the CDR3 is TGTGCCAGCAGTCCTACCGGGACAGGCCTCACAGATACGCAGTATTTT. It specifies CASSPTGTGLTDTQYF.

This chain connects TRBV6-5 to TRBJ1-2; possibly TRBD1 for D (6 bases). The CDR3 length is 16 residues. Per germline, CDR1 MNHEY and CDR2 SVGAGI. Between the trimmed V and J ends, which lost 0 bases and 1 base, there was a span of 12 bases. CDR3 sequence reads: CASSYSEGGRNYGYTF. CDR3 in DNA: TGTGCCAGCAGTTACTCGGAAGGGGGGCGTAACTATGGCTACACCTTC.